One sample yielded the 18 T cell receptor beta chains listed below, sequenced in a study of beta chain features in type 1 diabetes. Study-wide results and caveats: Within each of all four CD4+ subsets, Type 1 diabetes patients had TCRB CDR3s that were moderately but significantly shorter.

TCRB transcripts that were expressed got sequenced, as all of the isolated RNA had been reverse transcribed. Libraries were prepared by immunoSEQ multiplex PCR; TCRdb keeps only in-frame clonotypes and omits some of them. The sample comprises around 110,000 clones, roughly 17% of which are singletons, and about 2.5% rests with the top ten. Antigens for these TCRs are unknown. Input material: central memory CD4+ T cells from blood. Receptors were obtained from a man aged 25 to 40 with type 1 diabetes.

The chain joins TRBV2 to TRBJ2-1, with D possibly TRBD1 on 5 matching bases. Germline-derived CDR1 and CDR2 are SNHLY and FYNNEI. The V end lost 6 bases, the J end lost 9 bases, and 18 bases lay between the germline ends. The CDR3 loop spans 14 amino acids. CDR3 sequence (DNA): TGTGCCAGCAGGCCAACAGGTTCCCCTCGTGAGCAGTTCTTC. Translating gives CASRPTGSPREQFF.

The V gene is TRBV28, the J gene TRBJ2-1; the D gene is possibly TRBD1 (5 bases). V was clipped by 6 bases and J by 10 bases, with 16 bases between them. Germline assignment: CDR1 MDHEN and CDR2 SYDVKM. CDR3 length: 13 amino acids. The CDR3 protein is CASSPSRAGEQFF. CDR3 nucleotides: TGTGCCAGCAGCCCATCCCGGGCAGGGGAGCAGTTCTTC. Filled out from reference TRBV28 and TRBJ2-1, the complete variable domain reads DVKVTQSSRYLVKRTGEKVFLECVQDMDHENMFWYRQDPGLGLRLIYFSYDVKMKEKGDIPEGYSVSREKKERFSLILESASTNQTSMYLCASSPSRAGEQFFGPGTRLTVL.

This clone has more than one count but fewer than ten. Other DNA sequences in the sample encode the same CDR3. The J gene is TRBJ2-1, the V gene TRBV7-9; weak D call: TRBD2 (6 bases). Germline V gene data show CDR1 as SEHNR and CDR2 as FQNEAQ (reference sequence). Trimming shortened V by 0 bases and J by 3 bases, and 6 bases separated the two germline ends. The CDR3 runs to 14 residues. CDR3: CASSLAGGYNEQFF. The DNA for the CDR3 is TGTGCCAGCAGCTTAGCGGGGGGCTACAATGAGCAGTTCTTC.

This clone has only a few counts. The chain has TRBV5-4 and TRBJ2-3; D unresolved. Germline assignment: CDR1 SGHNT and CDR2 YYREEE (reference sequence). V gave up 0 bases and J gave up 6 bases, with 2 bases separating them. CDR3 size: 11 residues. CDR3 amino acids: CASSLGDTQYF. CDR3 DNA sequence: TGTGCCAGCAGCTTGGGGGATACGCAGTATTTT.

This clone was detected a few times. Here the CDR3 DNA reads TGTGCCAGCAGCCAAGATTGGCAGGGGGCGGGCGGCTACACCTTC. This codes for CASSQDWQGAGGYTF. The chain employs TRBV4-2 and TRBJ1-2, with 8 nucleotides matching TRBD1. V gave up 0 bases and J gave up 8 bases; unmatched junction bases: 8. The CDR3 length is 15 residues. Germline CDR1 and CDR2: LGHNA and YNFKEQ.

This chain links TRBV7-2 with TRBJ1-6; 9 bases fit TRBD1. V gave up 6 bases and J gave up 9 bases; unmatched junction bases: 6. The CDR3 length is 14 residues. In germline, CDR1 is SGHTA, CDR2 FQGNSA. The chain's CDR3 is CASSSGQGGSPLHF. DNA for the CDR3: TGTGCCAGCAGTTCGGGACAGGGCGGTTCACCCCTCCACTTT.

This clone was counted between two and nine times. V usage is TRBV2 and J usage is TRBJ2-2, with D possibly being TRBD1 or TRBD2 (5 bases each). Trimming removed 3 bases at V and 1 base at J, with 12 bases between. Per germline, CDR1 SNHLY and CDR2 FYNNEI. This CDR3 has 16 residues. In nucleotides, the CDR3 is TGTGCCAGCAGTGACCAGGGACGGATGAACACCGGGGAGCTGTTTTTT. This codes for CASSDQGRMNTGELFF.

This clone was observed a handful of times. This chain connects TRBV4-1 to TRBJ2-1, with 7 bases that match TRBD2. V lost 3 bases and J lost 4; bases outside the gene matches: 18. CDR3 length: 19 amino acids. CDR1 is MGHRA, CDR2 YSYEKL, per germline. The DNA for the CDR3 is TGCGCCAGCAGCCATGTCGTTCGACGGCGCGGGGGATTATACAATGAGCAGTTCTTC. This encodes CASSHVVRRRGGLYNEQFF.

In this sample, this clone turned up a few times. The chain uses TRBV7-2 and TRBJ2-6; D unresolved. This CDR3 spans 15 amino acids. Germline V CDR1 and CDR2: SGHTA, FQGNSA. The V and J ends lost 5 bases and 0 bases respectively, with 8 bases between them. For the CDR3, the DNA is TGTGCCAGCAGCCTGACGAGCTCTGGGGCCAACGTCCTGACTTTC. Its translation is CASSLTSSGANVLTF. Full variable domain (rest looked up from reference TRBV7-2 and TRBJ2-6): GAGVSQSPSNKVTEKGKDVELRCDPISGHTALYWYRQSLGQGLEFLIYFQGNSAPDKSGLPSDRFSAERTGGSVSTLTIQRTQQEDSAVYLCASSLTSSGANVLTFGAGSRLTVL.

This chain joins TRBV9 and TRBJ1-3, with D perhaps TRBD1 (5 bases). This CDR3 is 15 amino acids long. The V gene's germline CDR1 is SGDLS and CDR2 YYNGEE. V shed 7 bases and J shed 0 bases, with 14 bases lying between them. The CDR3 region has the DNA TGTGCCAGCTCGAGCGGGGGAAGCTCTGGAAACACCATATATTTT. Its protein product is CASSSGGSSGNTIYF.

The chain recombines TRBV9 with TRBJ2-5; D unclear. Deletions cut 0 bases from V and 5 bases from J, with 11 bases between. Germline assignment: CDR1 SGDLS and CDR2 YYNGEE. CDR3 length equals 14 residues. The CDR3 nucleotides read TGTGCCAGCAGCGTAGCCCCCCCCGGGGAGACCCAGTACTTC. As protein: CASSVAPPGETQYF.

This chain links TRBV2 with TRBJ1-5, with D hard to call. This CDR3 has 14 amino acids. Germline V CDR1 and CDR2: SNHLY, FYNNEI. V was shortened by 5 bases and J by 7 bases, with 15 bases between the two germline ends. The DNA of the CDR3 is TGTGCCAGCAGTTACCTCGCAGGAAGCCAGCCCCAGCATTTT. This codes for CASSYLAGSQPQHF.

CDR3 protein: CASSLEGQGAYEQYF. DNA of the CDR3: TGCGCCAGCAGCTTGGAGGGACAGGGGGCCTACGAGCAGTACTTC. The rearrangement joins TRBV5-1 to TRBJ2-7, with TRBD1 matching over 11 bases. The CDR3 has 15 amino acids. Germline V CDR1 and CDR2: SGHRS, YFSETQ. Trimming at V came to 0 bases and at J to 2 bases, leaving 1 base not matched to a gene. The full variable domain, rest sourced from reference TRBV5-1 and TRBJ2-7, is KAGVTQTPRYLIKTRGQQVTLSCSPISGHRSVSWYQQTPGQGLQFLFEYFSETQRNKGNFPGRFSGRQFSNSRSEMNVSTLELGDSALYLCASSLEGQGAYEQYFGPGTRLTVT.

The rearrangement links TRBV30 to TRBJ1-2; tentatively, D is TRBD1 (6 bases). This CDR3 has 14 residues. The V end was cut by 0 bases, the J end by 10 bases, with 18 bases between. Germline assignment: CDR1 GTSNPN and CDR2 SVGIG (reference sequence). In DNA, the CDR3 is TGTGCCTGGAGTGTACGGTCGGGGGGACAACTCTACACCTTC. It specifies CAWSVRSGGQLYTF.

The chain links TRBV7-6 to TRBJ2-7; TRBD1 agrees at 8 bases. With 5 bases clipped from V and 7 bases from J, the junction kept 10 bases outside the gene matches. The CDR3 is 14 residues long. Germline loops: CDR1 SGHVS, CDR2 FNYEAQ. The CDR3 protein is CASSPQGAIGEQYF. For the CDR3, the DNA is TGTGCCAGCAGCCCCCAGGGGGCAATTGGGGAGCAGTACTTC.

This clone was recorded a few times. V gene TRBV30 combines with J gene TRBJ2-1, with D maybe TRBD2 (6 bases). CDR1 and CDR2 from the germline V gene are GTSNPN and SVGIG (reference sequence). The V end was cut by 2 bases, the J end by 0 bases, with 14 bases between. This CDR3 spans 16 amino acids. The CDR3 region is CAWSTAGSSSYNEQFF. DNA for the CDR3: TGTGCCTGGAGTACGGCGGGGTCGAGCTCCTACAATGAGCAGTTCTTC.

The V gene is TRBV15, the J gene TRBJ1-1; D gene ambiguous. The V gene lost 8 bases and the J gene lost 1 base, with 8 bases spanning the gap. Germline values: CDR1 LNHNV, CDR2 YYDKDF (reference sequence). This CDR3 comprises 12 residues. CDR3 DNA sequence: TGTGCCACCCCCCCAAAGAACACTGAAGCTTTCTTT. It translates to CATPPKNTEAFF.

V and J are TRBV2 and TRBJ2-5; D not resolved. The CDR3 runs to 13 residues. V shed 3 bases and J shed 5 bases, with 10 bases lying between them. The germline CDR1 and CDR2 sequences are SNHLY and FYNNEI. In nucleotides, the CDR3 is TGTGCCAGCAGTGATCTGGGGTTGGAGACCCAGTACTTC. This translates into CASSDLGLETQYF. The entire variable domain, with the rest obtained from reference TRBV2 and TRBJ2-5, is as follows: EPEVTQTPSHQVTQMGQEVILRCVPISNHLYFYWYRQILGQKVEFLVSFYNNEISEKSEIFDDQFSVERPDGSNFTLKIRSTKLEDSAMYFCASSDLGLETQYFGPGTRLLVL.